The 15 T cell receptor beta chains given below trace back to one sample, sequenced in a study of CD8+ T cells in alopecia areata. Treatment in this sample: oral pan-JAK inhibitor, 5-10 mg twice daily. As the sequencing template, cDNA was produced by extracting RNA and reverse transcribing it. Produced via immunoSEQ multiplex PCR; TCRdb's table is partial and in-frame only. The data contain 270,000 or so clones, roughly 60% of them singletons. Here the sequenced sample was CD4+ T cells sorted from blood, taken at week 24, from a patient treated with tofacitinib. Receptors were obtained from a human donor with alopecia areata.

This chain joins TRBV7-4 and TRBJ2-3, with a tentative D call TRBD2 (6 bases). The germline V gene has CDR1 SGHVT and CDR2 SQSDAQ. The CDR3 runs to 15 residues. V lost 4 bases, J lost 1 base, and 12 bases lay in between. The CDR3 DNA sequence: TGTGCCAGCAGCTCCCCTAGGGACTGCACAGATACGCAGTATTTT. Its translation: CASSSPRDCTDTQYF.

A few counts support this clone. This chain uses TRBV7-2 with TRBJ1-3; no firm D call. Per germline, CDR1 SGHTA and CDR2 FQGNSA. This CDR3 region has 15 residues. V was trimmed by 2 bases and J by 0 bases, leaving 8 bases between them. The CDR3 DNA reads as TGTGCCAGCAGCTTAAAGACCATCTCTGGAAACACCATATATTTT. It yields the protein CASSLKTISGNTIYF.

Points on this clone: A much larger clone lies a single base off, so this may be a read error. This sequence joins TRBV11-2 and TRBJ2-1; D might be TRBD1 (5 bases). CDR3 length: 14 amino acids. From germline, CDR1 is SGHAT and CDR2 FQNNGV. For the CDR3, the DNA is TGTGCCGGCAGCACCAGGGTGGCCTACAATGAGCAGTTCTTC. Protein: CAGSTRVAYNEQFF.

In its sample, this clone was seen a few times. The chain recombines TRBV9 with TRBJ1-1; possibly TRBD1 for D (5 bases). V lost 1 base and J lost 3, with 7 bases in between. Germline lookup yields CDR1 SGDLS and CDR2 YYNGEE. This CDR3 contains 13 residues. CDR3 protein: CASSVRGDTEAFF. The CDR3 region has the DNA TGTGCCAGCAGCGTAAGGGGTGACACTGAAGCTTTCTTT.

The CDR3 region is CASSFQYEQYF. CDR3 DNA: TGTGCCAGCAGCTTCCAATACGAGCAGTACTTC. The chain combines TRBV7-9 with TRBJ2-7; no definite D call. Looked up from germline, CDR1 is SEHNR and CDR2 is FQNEAQ (reference sequence). Deletions cut 3 bases from V and 4 bases from J, with 4 bases between. The CDR3 spans 11 residues.

This clone has a handful of counts. The chain couples TRBV7-9 to TRBJ2-5; 8 bases fit TRBD1. Looked up from germline, CDR1 is SEHNR and CDR2 is FQNEAQ (reference sequence). This CDR3 contains 19 residues. The V gene end was trimmed by 2 bases and the J gene end by 2 bases; junction bases not matched to a gene: 16. The CDR3 DNA reads as TGTGCCAGCAGCTTAAAACGATCGTACGGGACAGGTGGGCAAGAGACCCAGTACTTC. Amino acids: CASSLKRSYGTGGQETQYF.

The sample holds a few counts of this clone. The CDR3: CASSLAGVAFTDTQYF. DNA for the CDR3: TGTGCCAGCAGCCTAGCGGGGGTAGCATTCACAGATACGCAGTATTTT. This rearrangement joins TRBV9 to TRBJ2-3; TRBD2 agrees at 10 bases. After removal of 4 bases from V and 2 bases from J, the junction contained 7 bases not matched to a gene. Germline CDR1 is SGDLS and CDR2 is YYNGEE. The CDR3 extends over 16 amino acids. Complete variable domain (other parts from reference TRBV9 and TRBJ2-3): DSGVTQTPKHLITATGQRVTLRCSPRSGDLSVYWYQQSLDQGLQFLIQYYNGEERAKGNILERFSAQQFPDLHSELNLSSLELGDSALYFCASSLAGVAFTDTQYFGPGTRLTVL.

The V gene is TRBV25-1, the J gene TRBJ2-7; 7 bases line up with TRBD1. V gave up 4 bases and J gave up 5 bases; unmatched junction bases: 8. The CDR3 loop spans 14 amino acids. Germline CDR1 is MGHDK and CDR2 is SYGVNS. In nucleotides, the CDR3 is TGTGCCAGCAGTGCCCGACAGGGCCTGGACGAGCAGTACTTC. Translation gives CASSARQGLDEQYF.

The chain employs TRBV27 and TRBJ2-5, with TRBD2 matching 14 bases. There are 16 residues in the CDR3. The trim removed 5 bases at V and 6 bases at J, leaving 8 bases unmatched. The V gene's germline CDR1 is MNHEY and CDR2 SMNVEV (reference sequence). CDR3 in amino acids: CASSPRLAGGLKTQYF. The CDR3 nucleotides are TGTGCCAGCAGTCCTCGACTAGCGGGGGGGTTGAAGACCCAGTACTTC.

The chain's CDR3 is CSVQGHSNQPQHF. CDR3 nucleotides: TGCAGCGTTCAGGGGCATAGCAATCAGCCCCAGCATTTT. The V and J genes are TRBV29-1 and TRBJ1-5; TRBD1 is a possible D gene (6 bases). Per germline, CDR1 SQVTM and CDR2 ANQGSEA. This CDR3 region has 13 residues. V shed 5 bases and J shed 0 bases, with 8 bases lying between them.

This clone was detected only a few times. The gene calls are TRBV30 and TRBJ2-4; D may be TRBD2 (6 bases). Germline loops: CDR1 GTSNPN, CDR2 SVGIG (reference sequence). The CDR3 is 14 residues long. The germline V and J ends were trimmed by 1 base and 0 bases, with 7 bases remaining between them. In DNA, the CDR3 is TGTGCCTGGAGTGGGGGGGTAGCCAAAAACATTCAGTACTTC. This gives the protein CAWSGGVAKNIQYF.

This sequence joins TRBV6-5 and TRBJ2-2, with 7 bases fitting TRBD1. Trimming cost V 10 bases and J 2 bases; bases outside gene matches: 4. The CDR3 length is 13 residues. Germline CDR1 reads MNHEY; CDR2 reads SVGAGI. This chain's CDR3 is CATHRGNTGELFF. In nucleotides, the CDR3 is TGTGCCACCCACAGGGGAAACACCGGGGAGCTGTTTTTT.

The V gene is TRBV20-1, the J gene TRBJ1-1, with unresolved D. Per the germline V gene, CDR1 is DFQATT and CDR2 is SNEGSKA (reference sequence). The CDR3 sequence is 11 residues long. V lost 3 bases and J 5 bases, leaving 7 bases between the germline ends. In DNA form, the CDR3 reads TGCAGTGCTAGGAAGGAGACTGAAGCTTTCTTT. Amino acid sequence: CSARKETEAFF.

This clone was seen a few times. V gene TRBV7-9 combines with J gene TRBJ2-5; no definite D call. The germline gives CDR1 SEHNR, CDR2 FQNEAQ (reference sequence). V lost 2 bases and J 2 bases, leaving 21 bases between the germline ends. The CDR3 loop spans 18 amino acids. CDR3 bases: TGTGCCAGCAGCTTAACCCCCTCTGGGGTCTACCTTCAAGAGACCCAGTACTTC. This sequence encodes CASSLTPSGVYLQETQYF.

This sequence joins TRBV10-3 and TRBJ2-1, with TRBD2 as a possible D gene (5 bases). This CDR3 spans 13 amino acids. The germline V gene has CDR1 ENHRY and CDR2 SYGVKD. V lost 9 bases to trimming and J lost 5 bases, with 14 bases between them. CDR3 DNA sequence: TGTGCCATTAGAATCGGGGTAAACAATGAGCAGTTCTTC. It specifies CAIRIGVNNEQFF.